These 4 T cell receptor beta chains were sequenced from one sample in a study of graft-versus-host responses after intestinal transplantation. This table comes from immunoSEQ multiplex PCR, and its TCRdb copy is limited to in-frame clones, with some not included. Counted here are tens of thousands of clones, about 93% occurring once; the ten biggest clones make up roughly a fifth. No cognate antigen is known for these TCRs. The sample here was unstimulated CD8+ T cells sorted from spleen or lymph node cells, taken before transplant. The receptors derive from a human donor who was the organ donor for an intestinal transplant.

V gene TRBV4-3 combines with J gene TRBJ1-2; maybe TRBD1 (6 bases). There are 16 residues in the CDR3. Trimming took 1 base from V and 1 from J, leaving 13 bases between them. CDR1 and CDR2 from the germline V gene are LGHNA and YSLEER. Written as DNA, the CDR3 is TGCGCCAGCAGCCAAGGGGAACAGGGTTATAACTATGGCTACACCTTC. It yields the protein CASSQGEQGYNYGYTF.

The genes are TRBV6-1 and TRBJ1-2; TRBD1 matches at 7 bases. Germline CDR1 and CDR2: MNHNS and SASEGT. The V segment lost 3 bases and the J segment 5 bases; nucleotides outside the gene matches: 12. There are 16 residues in the CDR3. This CDR3 reads CASSDHPRGGAYGYTF. In nucleotides, the CDR3 is TGTGCCAGCAGTGATCACCCCCGAGGGGGCGCATATGGCTACACCTTC.

The chain combines TRBV10-3 with TRBJ2-1, with a weak D call TRBD2 (5 bases). Trimming left V 4 bases short and J 0 bases short, with 13 bases between. Germline-derived CDR1 and CDR2 are ENHRY and SYGVKD. The CDR3 extends over 16 amino acids. CDR3 loop: CAISGGLAVSYNEQFF. CDR3 bases: TGTGCCATCAGTGGAGGTCTAGCCGTCTCCTACAATGAGCAGTTCTTC.

The J gene is TRBJ2-7, the V gene TRBV19, with TRBD1 matching over 8 bases. The length of the CDR3 is 14 residues. V shed 5 bases and J 2 bases; nucleotides not matched to a gene: 5. The germline gives CDR1 LNHDA, CDR2 SQIVND (reference sequence). DNA for the CDR3: TGTGCCAGTAGTCCCGGGACAGGACCCTACGAGCAGTACTTC. Protein product: CASSPGTGPYEQYF.